These 25 T cell receptor beta chains share one sample of origin, sequenced in a study of early T cells in non-severe SARS-CoV-2 infection. TCRdb reprocessed the 5' RACE reads via MiXCR and lists one record per CDR3 protein. Here the sample spans 70,000 to 85,000 distinct CDR3 sequences, 9.5% to 13% being singletons. The specimen was whole blood. These receptors all come from an adult who was a healthcare worker with PCR-confirmed SARS-CoV-2 infection or an uninfected control (not recorded which).

The gene calls are TRBV29-1 and TRBJ1-1; D call uncertain. The CDR3 is made up of 10 amino acids. V was trimmed by 4 bases and J by 2 bases, leaving 2 bases between them. CDR1 and CDR2 (germline): SQVTM, ANQGSEA. The CDR3 bases are TGCAGCGTTGTCAACACTGAAGCTTTCTTT. Translation: CSVVNTEAFF.

The chain is built from TRBV2 and TRBJ2-7; D possibly corresponds to TRBD2 (6 bases). The germline CDR1 and CDR2 sequences are SNHLY and FYNNEI. This CDR3 spans 17 amino acids. The V end was cut by 5 bases, the J end by 2 bases, with 22 bases between. CDR3: CASSTPLGGTSAYEQYF. CDR3 DNA sequence: TGTGCCAGCAGTACTCCTCTTGGGGGGACTTCGGCCTACGAGCAGTACTTC.

Ten or more counts support this clonotype. This rearrangement joins TRBV7-8 to TRBJ2-3, with D perhaps matching TRBD1 (6 bases). V lost 5 bases and J 1 base, leaving 10 bases between the germline ends. The CDR3 consists of 14 residues. The germline gives CDR1 SGHVS, CDR2 FQNEAQ. CDR3 amino acids: CASSNDRRTDTQYF. The CDR3 DNA reads as TGTGCCAGCAGCAATGACAGGCGCACAGATACGCAGTATTTT.

This clonotype was counted at least ten times. The chain has TRBV27 and TRBJ2-3, with TRBD2 identical over 8 bases. The CDR3 length is 16 residues. V gave up 1 base and J gave up 1 base; unmatched junction bases: 4. CDR1 is MNHEY, CDR2 SMNVEV, per germline (reference sequence). CDR3 nucleotide sequence: TGTGCCAGCAGTTTATGGCGGGGGGCCGGCACAGATACGCAGTATTTT. It translates to CASSLWRGAGTDTQYF.

This clonotype was picked up many times. The V gene is TRBV20-1, the J gene TRBJ2-1; 8 nucleotides align to TRBD2. This CDR3 comprises 13 residues. The germline V gene encodes CDR1 DFQATT and CDR2 SNEGSKA (reference sequence). V gave up 3 bases and J gave up 10 bases; unmatched junction bases: 8. In DNA form, the CDR3 reads TGCAGTGCTAGGGGAGCGGGAGTGGGCGAGCAGTTCTTC. Its translation is CSARGAGVGEQFF.

The sample holds many counts of this clonotype. The V gene is TRBV20-1, the J gene TRBJ2-7, with D hard to call. CDR1 DFQATT and CDR2 SNEGSKA come from the germline V gene (reference sequence). The CDR3 has 12 amino acids. Trimming cost V 3 bases and J 6 bases, with 12 bases left between them. The CDR3 DNA follows: TGCAGTGCTAGTGGTCTGCCTGGCGAGCAGTACTTC. It specifies CSASGLPGEQYF.

In this sample, this clonotype turned up a few times. This chain links TRBV19 with TRBJ1-2, with a tentative D call TRBD1 (6 bases). The CDR3 is 14 amino acids. Trimming removed 5 bases from V and 3 bases from J, with 13 bases in between. The germline V gene has CDR1 LNHDA and CDR2 SQIVND (reference sequence). The CDR3 region is CASSETGGDYGYTF. The CDR3 DNA is TGTGCCAGTAGTGAGACAGGCGGTGACTATGGCTACACCTTC.

In its sample, this clonotype was seen a few times. The V call is TRBV12-3 or TRBV12-4, the J call TRBJ1-2; the match to TRBD1 covers 10 bases. The CDR3 has 15 amino acids. Losses at the gene ends were 7 bases for V and 8 bases for J; bases not matched to a gene: 13. CDR3 DNA sequence: TGTGCCAGCACCCAGCGCGACAGGGGGCGCGGAGGCTACACCTTC. Translating gives CASTQRDRGRGGYTF.

This sequence joins TRBV29-1 and TRBJ2-3, with no clear D. In germline, CDR1 is SQVTM, CDR2 ANQGSEA. This CDR3 has 12 amino acids. V lost 2 bases, J lost 6 bases, and 9 bases lay in between. In DNA form, the CDR3 reads TGCAGCGTTGAAAGGGTTGGGGATACGCAGTATTTT. Its protein is CSVERVGDTQYF.

This clonotype occurred a few times. V and J are TRBV6-2 or TRBV6-3 and TRBJ2-1, with TRBD2 identical over 11 bases. Germline CDR1 and CDR2: MNHEY and SVGEGT. The CDR3 has 15 amino acids. The V gene end was trimmed by 5 bases and the J gene end by 7 bases; junction bases not matched to a gene: 7. CDR3 amino acids: CASSTLAGVKNEQFF. The CDR3 DNA sequence: TGTGCCAGCAGTACACTAGCGGGAGTTAAGAATGAGCAGTTCTTC.

This clonotype was counted only a few times. The V and J genes are TRBV12-5 and TRBJ1-1; 7 nucleotides align to TRBD1. There are 14 residues in the CDR3. The trim removed 6 bases at V and 4 bases at J, leaving 8 bases unmatched. Germline-derived CDR1 and CDR2 are LGHNT and FRNRAP. DNA for the CDR3: TGTGCTAGTGGCAACGACAGGGCACTCACTGAAGCTTTCTTT. This codes for CASGNDRALTEAFF.

This chain uses TRBV29-1 with TRBJ2-1; TRBD2 matches 8 bases. V shed 4 bases and J 3 bases; nucleotides not matched to a gene: 5. The CDR3 has 14 amino acids. Germline loops: CDR1 SQVTM, CDR2 ANQGSEA. The CDR3 nucleotides are TGCAGCGTTGTTAGCGGGACCATCTACAATGAGCAGTTCTTC. Its protein product is CSVVSGTIYNEQFF.

The chain joins TRBV7-2 to TRBJ2-7, with TRBD1 as a possible D gene (6 bases). V lost 5 bases, J lost 4 bases, and 15 bases lay in between. The CDR3 length is 14 residues. Germline V gene lookup returns CDR1 SGHTA and CDR2 FQGNSA. CDR3 loop: CASSPKGTTYEQYF. The DNA of the CDR3 is TGTGCCAGCAGCCCTAAAGGGACAACTTACGAGCAGTACTTC.

Many counts were recorded for this clonotype. The V call is TRBV20-1, the J call TRBJ2-1; D is ambiguous. V was clipped by 3 bases and J by 7 bases, with 7 bases between them. The V gene's germline CDR1 is DFQATT and CDR2 SNEGSKA (reference sequence). The CDR3 runs to 11 residues. CDR3 amino acids: CSARMGNEQFF. Here the CDR3 DNA reads TGCAGTGCTAGGATGGGGAATGAGCAGTTCTTC.

This clonotype was observed at least ten times. The chain recombines TRBV3-1 with TRBJ1-4; a possible D gene is TRBD1 (5 bases). Germline V gene data show CDR1 as LGHDT and CDR2 as YNNKEL (reference sequence). The CDR3 totals 14 residues. The V gene lost 2 bases and the J gene lost 6 bases, with 10 bases spanning the gap. In DNA, the CDR3 is TGTGCCAGCAGCCAAAGTGGAGGGGATGAAAAACTGTTTTTT. The encoded protein is CASSQSGGDEKLFF.

This clonotype was detected ten times or more. The genes are TRBV18 and TRBJ2-5; TRBD1 might be the D (6 bases). The CDR3 runs 13 residues. Germline V gene sequence: CDR1 KGHSH, CDR2 LQKENI. The V end was cut by 3 bases, the J end by 5 bases, with 10 bases between. CDR3 protein: CASSPNRVETQYF. DNA for the CDR3: TGTGCCAGCTCACCCAACAGGGTTGAGACCCAGTACTTC.

This clonotype occurred many times. CDR3 bases: TGCAGTGCCACCGGGGGGGCCGAGACCCAGTACTTC. Translation gives CSATGGAETQYF. The chain has TRBV20-1 and TRBJ2-5; 8 nucleotides match TRBD2. The CDR3 has 12 residues. V lost 6 bases, J lost 5 bases, and 5 bases stayed unmatched. Germline CDR1 DFQATT, CDR2 SNEGSKA (reference sequence).

The V gene is TRBV7-3, the J gene TRBJ2-6; TRBD1 is a possible D gene (6 bases). V was cut by 6 bases and J by 0 bases, with 24 bases left in between. CDR3 size: 20 residues. Germline V gene data show CDR1 as SGHTA and CDR2 as FQGTGA. CDR3 loop: CASSLPNGQGRRSGANVLTF. The CDR3 region has the DNA TGTGCCAGCAGTCTACCGAACGGGCAGGGGCGACGCTCTGGGGCCAACGTCCTGACTTTC.

This clonotype was detected ten times or more. The CDR3 is CASSELVHYNEQFF. CDR3 coding DNA: TGTGCCAGCAGTGAATTAGTTCACTACAATGAGCAGTTCTTC. This chain uses TRBV25-1 with TRBJ2-1; no clear D. Between the trimmed V and J ends, which lost 1 base and 3 bases, there was a span of 7 bases. Germline V gene lookup returns CDR1 MGHDK and CDR2 SYGVNS. CDR3 length: 14 residues.

This clonotype came up a few times. The chain carries TRBV7-2 and TRBJ2-7; D possibly uses TRBD1 or TRBD2 (5 bases each). There are 15 residues in the CDR3. Deletions cut 5 bases from V and 0 bases from J, with 14 bases between. In germline, CDR1 is SGHTA, CDR2 FQGNSA. The CDR3 loop reads CASSPPWGYSYEQYF. The CDR3 coding sequence is TGTGCCAGCAGCCCTCCGTGGGGGTACTCCTACGAGCAGTACTTC.

The genes are TRBV29-1 and TRBJ1-1; 7 nucleotides align to TRBD1. This CDR3 is built from 14 residues. In germline, CDR1 is SQVTM, CDR2 ANQGSEA. Trimming cost V 3 bases and J 5 bases; bases outside gene matches: 9. In DNA, the CDR3 is TGCAGCGTTGAGAGGGCGACAGGGAGAACTGAAGCTTTCTTT. As protein: CSVERATGRTEAFF.

V usage is TRBV9 and J usage is TRBJ2-1; 7 positions agree with TRBD2. V lost 3 bases and J lost 3; bases outside the gene matches: 9. CDR1 and CDR2 from the germline V gene are SGDLS and YYNGEE. The CDR3 has 16 amino acids. CDR3 sequence (DNA): TGTGCCAGCAGCGCAACGGGACTACCGATCTACAATGAGCAGTTCTTC. Protein sequence: CASSATGLPIYNEQFF.

This clonotype was picked up a small number of times. The chain employs TRBV5-8 and TRBJ1-1, with 8 bases lining up with TRBD1. J was trimmed by 2 bases and V by 4 bases; bases with no gene match: 7. Germline V gene lookup returns CDR1 SGHTS and CDR2 YDEGEE. The CDR3 contains 15 residues. Written as DNA, the CDR3 is TGTGCCAGCAGCGCCGCAGGGGGCCGTAACACTGAAGCTTTCTTT. As protein: CASSAAGGRNTEAFF.

This clonotype was recorded at least ten times. The rearrangement uses TRBV5-4 and TRBJ2-3; 9 bases agree with TRBD2. Germline V gives CDR1 SGHNT, CDR2 YYREEE (reference sequence). The CDR3 sequence is 17 residues long. V lost 4 bases to trimming and J lost 1 base; unmatched junction nucleotides: 10. The CDR3 nucleotides are TGTGCCAGCAGCCCGGGACTAGCCGCCGATCGCACAGATACGCAGTATTTT. It specifies CASSPGLAADRTDTQYF.

The CDR3 DNA reads as TGTGCCAGCAGTGGTTGGACAGGGAAGTTCTTC. Protein sequence: CASSGWTGKFF. The chain employs TRBV27 and TRBJ2-1; TRBD1 agrees at 8 bases. This CDR3 is 11 amino acids long. The ends lost 5 bases at V and 14 bases at J; junction bases unmatched: 5. Germline lookup yields CDR1 MNHEY and CDR2 SMNVEV (reference sequence).